The 17 T cell receptor beta chains given below trace back to one sample, sequenced in a study of blood T cell repertoires in COVID-19. TCRdb's copy holds only in-frame clones and misses some; the assay was immunoSEQ multiplex PCR. Among around 280,000 clones, more than 85% were seen once, and the ten largest hold 1.3%. The material sequenced was peripheral blood. These receptors were taken from a man aged 65-85 years with acute or convalescent COVID-19.

This clone was seen a single time. The J gene is TRBJ1-2, the V gene TRBV6-6; 10 positions match TRBD1. Per germline, CDR1 MNHNY and CDR2 SVGAGI (reference sequence). The CDR3 sequence is 14 residues long. Trimming at V came to 10 bases and at J to 2 bases, leaving 7 bases not matched to a gene. The CDR3 spells CATVTGGDNYGYTF. In DNA form, the CDR3 reads TGTGCCACCGTGACAGGGGGCGACAACTATGGCTACACCTTC.

This clone was seen a few times. The chain couples TRBV21-1 to TRBJ2-7; the listed D gene, TRBD2, was not tested against the DNA. TRBV21-1 is tagged as a pseudogene. This CDR3 contains 13 residues. CDR3 loop: CASSNSRHYEQYF. CDR3 DNA: TGTGCCAGCAGCAATTCTAGGCACTACGAGCAGTACTTC.

The chain joins TRBV4-3 to TRBJ2-3, with TRBD2 identical over 9 bases. Per germline, CDR1 LGHNA and CDR2 YSLEER. V shed 4 bases, J shed 1 base, and the junction held 6 bases outside the gene matches. The CDR3 runs to 16 residues. CDR3 in DNA: TGCGCCAGCAGCCTAGGGACTAGCCGTGGCACAGATACGCAGTATTTT. Protein sequence: CASSLGTSRGTDTQYF.

This clone was recorded only once. The V and J genes are TRBV5-1 and TRBJ2-7, with a weak D call TRBD1 (6 bases). CDR3 length equals 14 residues. Trimming took 0 bases from V and 2 from J, leaving 9 bases between them. In germline, CDR1 is SGHRS, CDR2 YFSETQ. The CDR3 loop is CASSLDRAAYEQYF. Here the CDR3 DNA reads TGCGCCAGCAGCTTGGACAGGGCTGCCTACGAGCAGTACTTC.

The chain recombines TRBV29-1 with TRBJ1-5, with 7 bases matching TRBD1. Trimming at V came to 6 bases and at J to 3 bases, leaving 5 bases not matched to a gene. CDR3 size: 13 residues. Germline V gives CDR1 SQVTM, CDR2 ANQGSEA. CDR3 nucleotide sequence: TGCAGCGTCCGAGGGGGCCTCAATCAGCCCCAGCATTTT. This codes for CSVRGGLNQPQHF.

The J gene is TRBJ2-7, the V gene TRBV15; 9 positions agree with TRBD1. Germline trimming cut 4 bases from V and 5 bases from J; bases unmatched to any gene: 9. Per the germline V gene, CDR1 is LNHNV and CDR2 is YYDKDF (reference sequence). This CDR3 region has 15 residues. CDR3 region: CATSKPGQGTHEQYF. The CDR3 DNA reads TGTGCCACCAGCAAGCCGGGACAGGGTACCCACGAGCAGTACTTC.

CDR3 loop: CASRSLGQPQHF. The DNA of the CDR3 is TGTGCCAGTAGATCACTTGGTCAGCCCCAGCATTTT. The chain links TRBV19 to TRBJ1-5; D ambiguous. The CDR3 contains 12 residues. V was pared by 6 bases and J by 6 bases, with 9 bases between. Germline CDR1 LNHDA, CDR2 SQIVND (reference sequence).

The chain combines TRBV7-7 with TRBJ1-6; D unclear. Germline values: CDR1 SSHAT, CDR2 FNYEAQ (reference sequence). Trimming took off 3 bases at V and 2 bases at J, with 14 bases between the two ends. There are 17 residues in the CDR3. The CDR3 sequence is CASSFWRGLTYNSPLHF. The CDR3 nucleotides read TGTGCCAGCAGCTTTTGGCGGGGTCTAACCTATAATTCACCCCTCCACTTT.

The rearrangement joins TRBV7-9 to TRBJ2-5, with 8 bases fitting TRBD2. Per germline, CDR1 SEHNR and CDR2 FQNEAQ (reference sequence). CDR3 length: 14 amino acids. V lost 5 bases, J lost 5 bases, and 7 bases stayed unmatched. DNA for the CDR3: TGTGCCAGCAGCCCCGGGACTAGTTGGGAGACCCAGTACTTC. It is translated as CASSPGTSWETQYF.

The chain combines TRBV9 with TRBJ1-3; no definite D call. V was shortened by 0 bases and J by 2 bases, with 6 bases between the two germline ends. Germline CDR1 SGDLS, CDR2 YYNGEE. The CDR3 has 14 amino acids. The CDR3 DNA reads TGTGCCAGCAGCGTAGGGAGCACTGGAAACACCATATATTTT. Its translation is CASSVGSTGNTIYF.

V and J are TRBV18 and TRBJ2-7; D may be TRBD1 (7 bases). CDR3 length: 15 amino acids. The ends were cut back, 3 bases at V and 5 bases at J, with 17 bases in the middle. CDR1 is KGHSH, CDR2 LQKENI, per germline. The CDR3 reads CASSPPGLRGDEQYF. Written as DNA, the CDR3 is TGTGCCAGCTCACCCCCGGGACTCAGGGGGGACGAGCAGTACTTC.

The chain has TRBV4-3 and TRBJ1-1; perhaps TRBD1 as D (5 bases). The CDR3 runs 14 residues. CDR1 is LGHNA and CDR2 is YSLEER in the germline V gene. The V end was cut by 1 base, the J end by 2 bases, with 8 bases between. CDR3 sequence: CASSQADRNTEAFF. The CDR3 DNA reads TGCGCCAGCAGCCAAGCCGACAGAAACACTGAAGCTTTCTTT.

The chain recombines TRBV9 with TRBJ2-1; 12 positions match TRBD1. CDR3 length: 16 amino acids. Germline CDR1 is SGDLS and CDR2 is YYNGEE. V lost 3 bases and J lost 4; bases outside the gene matches: 5. For the CDR3, the DNA is TGTGCCAGCAGCGCCGGGACAGGGGGCGTTTACAATGAGCAGTTCTTC. It codes for CASSAGTGGVYNEQFF.

The chain carries TRBV11-3 and TRBJ1-1; a possible D gene is TRBD1 (6 bases). The germline CDR1 and CDR2 sequences are SGHNT and YENEEA. V shed 1 base and J shed 3 bases, with 12 bases lying between them. The CDR3 contains 15 residues. The CDR3 DNA is TGTGCCAGCAGCTTAGTCAGGGGCCGGGACACTGAAGCTTTCTTT. It encodes CASSLVRGRDTEAFF.

The CDR3 DNA sequence: TGTGCCAGCAGCAACGGGACAACTACTAATGAAAAACTGTTTTTT. Residues: CASSNGTTTNEKLFF. J is TRBJ1-4 and V is TRBV21-1; the table's D call TRBD1 went unverified against the DNA. TRBV21-1 is flagged as a pseudogene. The CDR3 is 15 amino acids.

This clone was picked up one time. This chain uses TRBV6-5 with TRBJ1-2; TRBD1 agrees at 8 bases. Germline trimming cut 6 bases from V and 4 bases from J; bases unmatched to any gene: 4. The CDR3 is 13 amino acids. Germline V lookup: CDR1 MNHEY, CDR2 SVGAGI. The CDR3 DNA is TGTGCCAGCAGGCGACAGGGGATCTATGGCTACACCTTC. It encodes CASRRQGIYGYTF.

This clone was seen only a few times. J is TRBJ2-1 and V is TRBV18; TRBD2 matches at 7 bases. Germline assignment: CDR1 KGHSH and CDR2 LQKENI. Unmatched junction bases numbered 9, after V lost 4 bases and J lost 0 bases. This CDR3 contains 17 residues. CDR3 nucleotides: TGTGCCAGCTCACGGGCAACTAGCGCTTTCTCCTACAATGAGCAGTTCTTC. Translating gives CASSRATSAFSYNEQFF. Full variable domain (rest looked up from reference TRBV18 and TRBJ2-1): NAGVMQNPRHLVRRRGQEARLRCSPMKGHSHVYWYRQLPEEGLKFMVYLQKENIIDESGMPKERFSAEFPKEGPSILRIQQVVRGDSAAYFCASSRATSAFSYNEQFFGPGTRLTVL.